These 29 T cell receptor beta chains were all obtained from the same sample, sequenced in a study of shared clonotypes between healthy human individuals. Profiled with immunoSEQ multiplex PCR; TCRdb holds only in-frame clones, not every one. The table includes some 800,000 clones, approximately 92% detected once. CD45RO-negative cells were positively selected for CCR7, leaving out terminally differentiated effector memory CD45RA+ cells. The sample consisted of naive CD8+ T cells sorted from blood. These receptors all come from a man in his thirties or forties in good health.

In its sample, this clone was seen once. This chain links TRBV9 with TRBJ2-1; 7 bases are shared with TRBD1. The CDR3 spans 14 residues. Trimming took 0 bases from V and 7 from J; bases not matched to a gene: 4. Germline CDR1 reads SGDLS; CDR2 reads YYNGEE. This chain's CDR3 is CASSVGGTANEQFF. The CDR3 DNA reads as TGTGCCAGCAGCGTAGGAGGGACAGCTAATGAGCAGTTCTTC.

The chain has TRBV19 and TRBJ2-2, with 8 bases lining up with TRBD1. CDR1 and CDR2 from the germline V gene are LNHDA and SQIVND (reference sequence). CDR3 length: 17 residues. V gave up 4 bases and J gave up 0 bases; unmatched junction bases: 7. The CDR3 is CASSKGDRLSNTGELFF. Here the CDR3 DNA reads TGTGCCAGTAGTAAAGGGGACAGGCTATCGAACACCGGGGAGCTGTTTTTT.

V usage is TRBV5-4 and J usage is TRBJ1-3; TRBD1 might be the D (6 bases). CDR1 and CDR2 from the germline V gene are SGHNT and YYREEE (reference sequence). V lost 2 bases, J lost 1 base, and 10 bases lay in between. The CDR3 consists of 15 residues. CDR3 sequence: CASSFWDNSGNTIYF. DNA for the CDR3: TGTGCCAGCAGCTTTTGGGACAATTCTGGAAACACCATATATTTT.

This chain links TRBV27 with TRBJ1-4; D remains ambiguous. Deletions cut 3 bases from V and 4 bases from J, with 6 bases between. The CDR3 length is 13 residues. Germline lookup yields CDR1 MNHEY and CDR2 SMNVEV (reference sequence). In DNA, the CDR3 is TGTGCCAGCAGTTTTGAGAGTAATGAAAAACTGTTTTTT. Its protein is CASSFESNEKLFF.

This clone was seen once. The CDR3 loop reads CASSSATSYEQYF. CDR3 sequence (DNA): TGTGCCAGCAGCTCCGCTACTAGCTACGAGCAGTACTTC. The chain has TRBV7-9 and TRBJ2-7, with TRBD2 as a possible D gene (5 bases). V was shortened by 4 bases and J by 3 bases, with 10 bases between the two germline ends. CDR3 length: 13 residues. The germline CDR1 and CDR2 sequences are SEHNR and FQNEAQ (reference sequence).

This clone was counted only a few times. The V and J genes are TRBV28 and TRBJ2-7; 14 positions match TRBD2. The length of the CDR3 is 15 residues. CDR1 is MDHEN, CDR2 SYDVKM, per germline. J lost 5 bases, V lost 6 bases, and 6 bases had no gene match. CDR3 region: CASSRGLAGEHEQYF. The CDR3 DNA reads TGTGCCAGCAGCCGGGGACTAGCGGGAGAACACGAGCAGTACTTC.

The chain links TRBV7-8 to TRBJ2-7, with 7 bases that match TRBD1. The CDR3 consists of 17 residues. V gave up 1 base and J gave up 7 bases; unmatched junction bases: 16. Germline V CDR1 and CDR2: SGHVS, FQNEAQ. The CDR3 sequence: CASSLGLGLQGIGEQYF. CDR3 sequence (DNA): TGTGCCAGCAGCTTAGGCTTAGGCCTACAGGGGATCGGGGAGCAGTACTTC.

The CDR3 nucleotides are TGTGCCAGCAGCTTAGTAGCTAGCGACTACGAGCAGTACTTC. Translating gives CASSLVASDYEQYF. This chain joins TRBV7-9 and TRBJ2-7; a possible D gene is TRBD2 (6 bases). V was shortened by 1 base and J by 3 bases, with 10 bases between the two germline ends. The germline V gene encodes CDR1 SEHNR and CDR2 FQNEAQ (reference sequence). The CDR3 is 14 residues long. Filled out from reference TRBV7-9 and TRBJ2-7, the complete variable domain reads DTGVSQNPRHKITKRGQNVTFRCDPISEHNRLYWYRQTLGQGPEFLTYFQNEAQLEKSRLLSDRFSAERPKGSFSTLEIQRTEQGDSAMYLCASSLVASDYEQYFGPGTRLTVT.

V and J are TRBV5-1 and TRBJ2-4, with TRBD2 identical over 7 bases. With 0 bases clipped from V and 4 bases from J, the junction kept 7 bases outside the gene matches. The CDR3 consists of 16 residues. Looked up from germline, CDR1 is SGHRS and CDR2 is YFSETQ. DNA for the CDR3: TGCGCCAGCAGCTTGGTCGTGGGAGGGGATAAAAACATTCAGTACTTC. Residues: CASSLVVGGDKNIQYF.

The J gene is TRBJ2-3, the V gene TRBV10-3; no firm D call. CDR1 is ENHRY and CDR2 is SYGVKD in the germline V gene. V dropped 3 bases and J dropped 8 bases, with 9 bases sitting between them. This CDR3 has 12 amino acids. This CDR3 is CAISESYVTQYF. DNA of the CDR3: TGTGCCATCAGTGAAAGCTATGTTACGCAGTATTTT.

The chain employs TRBV9 and TRBJ2-2; no reliable D call. V lost 1 base and J lost 5, with 9 bases in between. This CDR3 has 14 amino acids. Germline V lookup: CDR1 SGDLS, CDR2 YYNGEE. The CDR3 DNA is TGTGCCAGCAGCGTACGGAGCGATACCGGGGAGCTGTTTTTT. It encodes CASSVRSDTGELFF. The full variable domain, its missing parts supplied by reference TRBV9 and TRBJ2-2, is DSGVTQTPKHLITATGQRVTLRCSPRSGDLSVYWYQQSLDQGLQFLIQYYNGEERAKGNILERFSAQQFPDLHSELNLSSLELGDSALYFCASSVRSDTGELFFGEGSRLTVL.

The gene calls are TRBV7-9 and TRBJ2-1; TRBD2 matches at 9 bases. The trim removed 4 bases at V and 6 bases at J, leaving 13 bases unmatched. Germline V gene sequence: CDR1 SEHNR, CDR2 FQNEAQ (reference sequence). The CDR3 totals 17 residues. The CDR3, as DNA: TGTGCCAGCAGCTCCGATTCTCTAGCGGGGCGGGCCAATGAGCAGTTCTTC. Translating gives CASSSDSLAGRANEQFF.

The genes are TRBV11-2 and TRBJ2-2; 9 bases fit TRBD2. The CDR3 runs to 16 residues. Germline V CDR1 and CDR2: SGHAT, FQNNGV. With V trimmed by 3 bases and J by 4 bases, 6 bases remained unmatched. This CDR3 reads CASSFAPSGITGELFF. CDR3 sequence (DNA): TGTGCCAGCAGCTTCGCACCTAGCGGGATCACCGGGGAGCTGTTTTTT.

The chain has TRBV7-9 and TRBJ2-6, with D unresolved. V gave up 5 bases and J gave up 4 bases, with 15 bases separating them. Per the germline V gene, CDR1 is SEHNR and CDR2 is FQNEAQ (reference sequence). The CDR3 runs to 16 residues. The CDR3 coding sequence is TGTGCCAGCAGCCCGTCCCTATTCGAAGGGGCCAACGTCCTGACTTTC. This translates into CASSPSLFEGANVLTF.

The genes are TRBV7-8 and TRBJ2-1; 11 nucleotides align to TRBD2. This CDR3 is 17 amino acids long. CDR1 and CDR2 from the germline V gene are SGHVS and FQNEAQ. The V segment lost 1 base and the J segment 3 bases; nucleotides outside the gene matches: 5. CDR3 protein: CASSLGGGTSGYNEQFF. CDR3 in DNA: TGTGCCAGCAGCTTAGGGGGCGGGACTAGCGGCTACAATGAGCAGTTCTTC. The variable domain in full, completed from reference TRBV7-8 and TRBJ2-1, reads GAGVSQSPRYKVAKRGQDVALRCDPISGHVSLFWYQQALGQGPEFLTYFQNEAQLDKSGLPSDRFFAERPEGSVSTLKIQRTQQEDSAVYLCASSLGGGTSGYNEQFFGPGTRLTVL.

V usage is TRBV28 and J usage is TRBJ2-1, with D hard to call. The germline CDR1 and CDR2 sequences are MDHEN and SYDVKM. This CDR3 has 15 residues. V lost 4 bases, J lost 4 bases, and 14 bases lay in between. This CDR3 is CASSSRPAKYNEQFF. In DNA form, the CDR3 reads TGTGCCAGCAGTTCGCGCCCGGCAAAGTACAATGAGCAGTTCTTC.

The chain employs TRBV6-1 and TRBJ1-1; unclear D gene. The V and J ends lost 2 bases and 3 bases respectively, with 7 bases between them. Germline CDR1 MNHNS, CDR2 SASEGT. The length of the CDR3 is 13 residues. Here the CDR3 DNA reads TGTGCCAGCAGTGAAAGGTACTACACTGAAGCTTTCTTT. As protein: CASSERYYTEAFF.

In nucleotides, the CDR3 is TGTGCCAGCAGCCTAACTTGGATAGGGACTAGCGGGAGCGGTGAGCAGTTCTTC. It codes for CASSLTWIGTSGSGEQFF. The V and J genes are TRBV14 and TRBJ2-1, with TRBD2 matching over 14 bases. The V gene end was trimmed by 4 bases and the J gene end by 9 bases; junction bases not matched to a gene: 14. The CDR3 extends over 18 amino acids. Germline V CDR1 and CDR2: SGHDN, FVKESK.

The chain links TRBV7-9 to TRBJ2-2, with TRBD2 matching 8 bases. The trim removed 1 base at V and 6 bases at J, leaving 16 bases unmatched. CDR3 length: 19 amino acids. Germline V CDR1 and CDR2: SEHNR, FQNEAQ (reference sequence). The DNA of the CDR3 is TGTGCCAGCAGCTTAGAGCCGCCGGGACTAGTTAGTTGGGCCGGGGAGCTGTTTTTT. The encoded protein is CASSLEPPGLVSWAGELFF.

In DNA form, the CDR3 reads TGTGCCAGTAGGATAACCGGGACAGGGGTGAGAGAGCAGTACTTC. This sequence encodes CASRITGTGVREQYF. V and J are TRBV19 and TRBJ2-7, with 10 positions matching TRBD1. V gave up 6 bases and J gave up 7 bases; unmatched junction bases: 12. The CDR3 spans 15 residues. Per germline, CDR1 LNHDA and CDR2 SQIVND (reference sequence).

This chain connects TRBV28 to TRBJ1-5, with 7 positions matching TRBD1. Looked up from germline, CDR1 is MDHEN and CDR2 is SYDVKM. V gave up 5 bases and J gave up 6 bases; unmatched junction bases: 13. This CDR3 spans 16 amino acids. CDR3 amino acids: CASSLPTGRLGQPQHF. For the CDR3, the DNA is TGTGCCAGCAGTCTCCCGACAGGGCGGTTGGGTCAGCCCCAGCATTTT.

The V call is TRBV14, the J call TRBJ2-3; perhaps TRBD2 as D (5 bases). V lost 1 base, J lost 0 bases, and 17 bases lay in between. This CDR3 comprises 18 residues. Per the germline V gene, CDR1 is SGHDN and CDR2 is FVKESK. The CDR3 DNA reads as TGTGCCAGCAGCCAAGTCTTGGGTAGCGACACTAGCACAGATACGCAGTATTTT. Amino acids: CASSQVLGSDTSTDTQYF.

The V and J genes are TRBV7-2 and TRBJ2-5, with D maybe TRBD1 (6 bases). Germline V gives CDR1 SGHTA, CDR2 FQGNSA. This CDR3 region has 13 residues. V was shortened by 5 bases and J by 5 bases, with 12 bases between the two germline ends. CDR3 sequence reads: CASSAWTAETQYF. In DNA, the CDR3 is TGTGCCAGCAGCGCATGGACAGCTGAGACCCAGTACTTC.

V usage is TRBV5-1 and J usage is TRBJ2-7, with 10 bases that match TRBD2. The CDR3 consists of 15 residues. Trimming cost V 4 bases and J 6 bases; bases outside gene matches: 10. The germline V gene has CDR1 SGHRS and CDR2 YFSETQ. DNA of the CDR3: TGCGCCAGCAGCCACACTAGCGGGATAAAGCGCGAGCAGTACTTC. Translated, it gives CASSHTSGIKREQYF.

This rearrangement joins TRBV11-2 to TRBJ1-3, with D perhaps matching TRBD1 (5 bases). CDR3 size: 15 residues. The germline V gene has CDR1 SGHAT and CDR2 FQNNGV. Trimming left V 2 bases short and J 4 bases short, with 12 bases between. The CDR3 DNA follows: TGTGCCAGCAGCTTATGGGACGGCGGGGGAAACACCATATATTTT. Its translation is CASSLWDGGGNTIYF.

This chain joins TRBV10-2 and TRBJ2-7; D remains unclear. This CDR3 spans 14 amino acids. V was clipped by 3 bases and J by 6 bases, with 15 bases between them. Germline loops: CDR1 WSHSY, CDR2 SAAADI. DNA of the CDR3: TGCGCCAGCAGTGATGACCCCCTTGGTTTCGAGCAGTACTTC. Amino acids: CASSDDPLGFEQYF.

The chain combines TRBV7-3 with TRBJ2-1; D possibly corresponds to TRBD2 (6 bases). The germline V gene encodes CDR1 SGHTA and CDR2 FQGTGA. The V gene lost 1 base and the J gene lost 5 bases, with 15 bases spanning the gap. The CDR3 extends over 16 amino acids. The chain's CDR3 is CASSLIYGGPDNEQFF. The CDR3 DNA sequence: TGTGCCAGCAGCTTAATCTACGGAGGGCCTGACAATGAGCAGTTCTTC.

The CDR3 here is CATGTGGNQPQHF. DNA for the CDR3: TGTGCCACTGGGACAGGTGGCAATCAGCCCCAGCATTTT. The chain links TRBV2 to TRBJ1-5, with 8 bases lining up with TRBD1. The germline V gene has CDR1 SNHLY and CDR2 FYNNEI. The CDR3 has 13 residues. J was trimmed by 2 bases and V by 10 bases; bases with no gene match: 4.

The chain is built from TRBV4-3 and TRBJ2-7, with D possibly being TRBD1 or TRBD2 (5 bases each). The CDR3 runs 18 residues. CDR1 is LGHNA and CDR2 is YSLEER in the germline V gene. V was trimmed by 0 bases and J by 3 bases, leaving 21 bases between them. CDR3 protein: CASSQEVGVSGRGYEQYF. CDR3 DNA: TGCGCCAGCAGCCAAGAGGTGGGTGTGTCGGGGCGAGGCTACGAGCAGTACTTC.